Below, 14 T cell receptor beta chains from the same sample are listed, as sequenced in a study of blood T cells in healthy people across ages. The second PCR ran about 6 to 11 cycles with a sample-barcoded 5' primer and J-beta primers. TCRdb ran MiXCR on the 5' RACE reads and lists one entry per CDR3 protein. Among fewer than 800,000 distinct CDR3 sequences listed, roughly 30% were seen once. The specimen was blood. The receptors come from a woman of 80 years or more in good health.

The chain joins TRBV6-2 or TRBV6-3 to TRBJ1-1; maybe TRBD1 (6 bases). Looked up from germline, CDR1 is MNHEY and CDR2 is SVGEGT. The CDR3 length is 15 residues. Trimming cost V 8 bases and J 5 bases, with 21 bases left between them. In DNA form, the CDR3 reads TGTGCCAGCTCCAAAGACCAGGGGCTGGGGACTGAAGCTTTCTTT. This codes for CASSKDQGLGTEAFF.

This clonotype was picked up many times. The chain is built from TRBV27 and TRBJ2-7; tentative D call: TRBD2 (5 bases). CDR1 is MNHEY and CDR2 is SMNVEV in the germline V gene (reference sequence). Trimming shortened V by 5 bases and J by 4 bases, and 12 bases separated the two germline ends. There are 13 residues in the CDR3. The DNA for the CDR3 is TGTGCCAGCAGTCCCCCGGGGTGGTACGAGCAGTACTTC. Its translation: CASSPPGWYEQYF.

This clonotype came up many times. CDR3 residues: CASSLPDPLAGYNEQFF. The CDR3 region has the DNA TGTGCCAGCAGCTTACCTGACCCACTAGCGGGGTACAATGAGCAGTTCTTC. This rearrangement joins TRBV11-3 to TRBJ2-1; TRBD2 matches at 10 bases. Germline loops: CDR1 SGHNT, CDR2 YENEEA. The CDR3 covers 17 residues. The ends lost 2 bases at V and 4 bases at J; junction bases unmatched: 8.

At least ten counts were recorded for this clonotype. This chain uses TRBV2 with TRBJ2-1; a weak D match, TRBD1 (6 bases). This CDR3 region has 15 residues. In germline, CDR1 is SNHLY, CDR2 FYNNEI. V was pared by 4 bases and J by 6 bases, with 16 bases between. The CDR3 DNA is TGTGCCAGCAGTGCCTGGCAGGGGCGCTCCAATGAGCAGTTCTTC. Translated, it gives CASSAWQGRSNEQFF.

This clonotype has ten or more counts. The V call is TRBV6-5, the J call TRBJ2-1, with 9 bases lining up with TRBD2. Trimming cost V 2 bases and J 5 bases; bases outside gene matches: 13. Germline lookup yields CDR1 MNHEY and CDR2 SVGAGI. The CDR3 sequence is 18 residues long. As DNA, the CDR3 is TGTGCCAGCAGTTACACTCACCTACAGCGGGGGGTCCACAATGAGCAGTTCTTC. It codes for CASSYTHLQRGVHNEQFF.

The chain uses TRBV7-2 and TRBJ2-7; D tentatively reads TRBD1 or TRBD2 (6 bases each). The CDR3 loop spans 14 amino acids. Germline lookup yields CDR1 SGHTA and CDR2 FQGNSA. The V end lost 5 bases, the J end lost 4 bases, and 15 bases lay between the germline ends. The CDR3 nucleotides read TGTGCCAGCAGCCCAGGCGGGACAACTTACGAGCAGTACTTC. This gives the protein CASSPGGTTYEQYF.

A few counts support this clonotype. This chain links TRBV2 with TRBJ2-5; D possibly corresponds to TRBD1 (7 bases). V was cut by 2 bases and J by 11 bases, with 15 bases left in between. CDR1 is SNHLY, CDR2 FYNNEI, per germline. CDR3 length: 13 residues. The CDR3 spells CASSETQGGRQYF. CDR3 sequence (DNA): TGTGCCAGCAGTGAAACCCAGGGGGGCCGGCAGTACTTC.

The chain links TRBV7-6 to TRBJ2-5, with 7 positions matching TRBD2. The length of the CDR3 is 13 residues. Germline V gene lookup returns CDR1 SGHVS and CDR2 FNYEAQ. With V trimmed by 4 bases and J by 4 bases, 3 bases remained unmatched. This chain's CDR3 is CASSSAGAETQYF. The CDR3 DNA sequence: TGTGCCAGCAGCTCCGCGGGAGCAGAGACCCAGTACTTC.

This clonotype was detected many times. The chain links TRBV6-6 to TRBJ1-2; 7 bases are shared with TRBD1. Trimming at V came to 6 bases and at J to 7 bases, leaving 17 bases not matched to a gene. This CDR3 is 16 amino acids long. Germline V CDR1 and CDR2: MNHNY, SVGAGI (reference sequence). This CDR3 reads CASRTGTDRLIGGYTF. CDR3 nucleotides: TGTGCCAGCAGAACCGGGACAGATCGTTTGATCGGTGGCTACACCTTC.

This clonotype was seen at least ten times. The chain carries TRBV7-3 and TRBJ2-3, with D possibly matching TRBD2 (5 bases). The CDR3 is 14 residues long. The germline V gene encodes CDR1 SGHTA and CDR2 FQGTGA. V shed 2 bases and J shed 6 bases, with 12 bases lying between them. The CDR3 reads CASSLWGSGDTQYF. In DNA form, the CDR3 reads TGTGCCAGCAGCTTATGGGGTTCGGGGGATACGCAGTATTTT.

The CDR3 nucleotides are TGCGCCAGCAGCGACAGGACAGGGGCTAACACCGGGGAGCTGTTTTTT. Translated: CASSDRTGANTGELFF. The J gene is TRBJ2-2, the V gene TRBV4-1, with 9 nucleotides matching TRBD1. CDR3 length: 16 amino acids. Looked up from germline, CDR1 is MGHRA and CDR2 is YSYEKL. The V segment lost 5 bases and the J segment 2 bases; nucleotides outside the gene matches: 6.

This clonotype was counted only a few times. A much larger clone lies a single base off, so this may be a read error. The gene calls are TRBV7-2 and TRBJ2-7; TRBD2 matches at 7 bases. The germline V gene encodes CDR1 SGHTA and CDR2 FQGNSA. This CDR3 has 15 residues. In DNA form, the CDR3 reads TGTGCCAGCAGCGCGGCGGGGGTATCTTCCTGCGAGCAGTACTTC. Translating it yields CASSAAGVSSCEQYF.

The rearrangement uses TRBV12-3 or TRBV12-4 and TRBJ2-7, with 9 bases matching TRBD2. The CDR3 runs 17 residues. V shed 1 base and J 7 bases; nucleotides not matched to a gene: 14. In DNA form, the CDR3 reads TGTGCCAGCAGTTTAGTCTGGCGGGGGGGCTTCTACAATGAGCAGTACTTC. Encoded protein: CASSLVWRGGFYNEQYF.

This clonotype was counted at least ten times. The CDR3 protein is CSARVGKSSYNEQFF. The CDR3 DNA sequence: TGCAGTGCTAGGGTGGGCAAGAGCTCCTACAATGAGCAGTTCTTC. The genes are TRBV20-1 and TRBJ2-1; no clear D. The CDR3 totals 15 residues. Germline values: CDR1 DFQATT, CDR2 SNEGSKA (reference sequence). The V end was cut by 3 bases, the J end by 0 bases, with 12 bases between.